This TCR beta chain was recovered during a study of CD4+ T cells in melanoma. Broader study findings: CD8+ T cell, macrophage and B cell function reportedly correlated with neoantigen-specific CD4+ T cells.

CDR1 is MNHNY, CDR2 SVGAGI, per germline (reference sequence). V shed 2 bases and J shed 6 bases, with 16 bases lying between them. CDR3 length: 16 amino acids. Only in-frame clones appear in the TCRdb table, and some are missing; sequencing was by immunoSEQ multiplex PCR. The sample includes 15,000 or so clones, 80% to 85% of them seen just once. On this clone itself: What it binds is unknown.

What was sequenced was cells from a culture (not recorded whether cultured in vitro). The TCR comes from a human donor with melanoma. V usage is TRBV6-6 and J usage is TRBJ2-2; D possibly corresponds to TRBD2 (6 bases). The CDR3, as DNA: TGTGCCAGCAGTTACACCCTGGGTTCGGGAGCCGGGGAGCTGTTTTTT. Encoded protein: CASSYTLGSGAGELFF.